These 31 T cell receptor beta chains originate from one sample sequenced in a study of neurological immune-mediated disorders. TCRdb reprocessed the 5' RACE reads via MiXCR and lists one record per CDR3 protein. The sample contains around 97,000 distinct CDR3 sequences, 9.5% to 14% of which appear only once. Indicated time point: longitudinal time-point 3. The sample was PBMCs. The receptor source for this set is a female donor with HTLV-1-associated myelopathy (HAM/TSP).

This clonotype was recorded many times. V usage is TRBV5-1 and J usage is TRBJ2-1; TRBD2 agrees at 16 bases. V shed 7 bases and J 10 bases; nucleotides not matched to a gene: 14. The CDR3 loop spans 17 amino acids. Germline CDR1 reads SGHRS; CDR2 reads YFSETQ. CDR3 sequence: CASRPGTSGGVLREQFF. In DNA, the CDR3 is TGCGCCAGCCGTCCCGGGACTAGCGGGGGGGTCCTAAGGGAGCAGTTCTTC.

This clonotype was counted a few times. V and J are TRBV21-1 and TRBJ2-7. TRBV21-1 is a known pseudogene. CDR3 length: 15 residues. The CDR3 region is CASSRVRGRAYEQYF. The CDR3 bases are TGTGCCAGCAGCAGGGTTCGAGGGAGAGCCTACGAGCAGTACTTC.

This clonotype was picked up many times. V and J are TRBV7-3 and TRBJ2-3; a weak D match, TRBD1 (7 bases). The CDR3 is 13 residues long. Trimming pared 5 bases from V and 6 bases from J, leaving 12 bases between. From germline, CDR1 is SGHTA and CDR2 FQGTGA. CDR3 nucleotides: TGTGCCAGCAGCGCAGGGGGGCGGGATACGCAGTATTTT. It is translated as CASSAGGRDTQYF.

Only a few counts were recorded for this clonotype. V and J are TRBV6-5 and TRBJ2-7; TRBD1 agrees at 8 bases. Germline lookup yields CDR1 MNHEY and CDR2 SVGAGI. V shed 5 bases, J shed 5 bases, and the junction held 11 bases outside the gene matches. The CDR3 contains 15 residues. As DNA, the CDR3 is TGTGCCAGCAGTAGCACCGGGACAGGTTACGACGAGCAGTACTTC. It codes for CASSSTGTGYDEQYF.

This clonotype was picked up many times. CDR3 in amino acids: CSASWSAGSVAFF. CDR3 DNA sequence: TGCAGTGCTAGTTGGTCGGCAGGGTCGGTAGCTTTCTTT. The V call is TRBV20-1, the J call TRBJ1-1, with D possibly matching TRBD1 (5 bases). Germline V gene data show CDR1 as DFQATT and CDR2 as SNEGSKA (reference sequence). V dropped 3 bases and J dropped 10 bases, with 18 bases sitting between them. The length of the CDR3 is 13 residues.

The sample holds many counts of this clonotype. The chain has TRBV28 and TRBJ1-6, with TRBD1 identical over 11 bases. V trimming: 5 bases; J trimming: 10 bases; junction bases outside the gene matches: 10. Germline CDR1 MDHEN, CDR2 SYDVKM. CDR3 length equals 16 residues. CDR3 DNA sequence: TGTGCCAGCAGTCGGTCCGGGACAGGGGGACGGTCACCCCTCCACTTT. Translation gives CASSRSGTGGRSPLHF.

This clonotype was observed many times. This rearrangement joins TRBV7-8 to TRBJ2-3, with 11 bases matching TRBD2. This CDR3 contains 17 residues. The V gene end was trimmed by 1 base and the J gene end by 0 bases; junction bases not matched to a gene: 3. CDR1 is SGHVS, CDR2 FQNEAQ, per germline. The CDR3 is CASSLGLAGGSTDTQYF. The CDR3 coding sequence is TGTGCCAGCAGCTTAGGCCTAGCGGGGGGAAGCACAGATACGCAGTATTTT.

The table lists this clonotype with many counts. This chain's CDR3 is CASSSNRGPYGYTF. Here the CDR3 DNA reads TGTGCCAGCAGTTCCAACAGGGGCCCCTATGGCTACACCTTC. The J gene is TRBJ1-2, the V gene TRBV12-3 or TRBV12-4; 7 positions agree with TRBD1. This CDR3 region has 14 residues. The trim removed 4 bases at V and 4 bases at J, leaving 6 bases unmatched.

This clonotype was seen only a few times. CDR3 DNA: TGCGCCAGCAGCTTGTCGGGGGGAGGAGATACGCAGTATTTT. Amino acids: CASSLSGGGDTQYF. The J gene is TRBJ2-3, the V gene TRBV5-1; 7 nucleotides agree with TRBD2. The J segment lost 5 bases and the V segment lost 1 base, leaving 4 bases of the junction unmatched. Germline loops: CDR1 SGHRS, CDR2 YFSETQ. The CDR3 extends over 14 amino acids.

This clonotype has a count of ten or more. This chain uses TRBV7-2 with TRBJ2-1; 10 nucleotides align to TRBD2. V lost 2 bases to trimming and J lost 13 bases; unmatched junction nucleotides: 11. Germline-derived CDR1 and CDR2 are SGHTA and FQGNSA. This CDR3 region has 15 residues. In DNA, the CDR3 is TGTGCCAGCAGCTTACGTGGACTAGCGGCGTCCGGACAGTTCTTC. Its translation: CASSLRGLAASGQFF.

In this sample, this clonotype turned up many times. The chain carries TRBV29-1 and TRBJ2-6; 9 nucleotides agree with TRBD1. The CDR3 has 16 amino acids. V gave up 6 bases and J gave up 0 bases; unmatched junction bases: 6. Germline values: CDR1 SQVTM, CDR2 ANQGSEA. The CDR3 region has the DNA TGCAGCGTAGAGACAGGGGGGACCTCTGGGGCCAACGTCCTGACTTTC. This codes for CSVETGGTSGANVLTF.

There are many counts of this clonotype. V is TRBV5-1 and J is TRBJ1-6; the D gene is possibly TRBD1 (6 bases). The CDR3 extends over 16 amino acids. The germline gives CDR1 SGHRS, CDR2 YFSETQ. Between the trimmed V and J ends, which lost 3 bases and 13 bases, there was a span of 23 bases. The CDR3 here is CASSSTGHQVGDPLHF. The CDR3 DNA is TGCGCCAGCAGCTCGACGGGACACCAAGTAGGGGACCCCCTCCACTTT.

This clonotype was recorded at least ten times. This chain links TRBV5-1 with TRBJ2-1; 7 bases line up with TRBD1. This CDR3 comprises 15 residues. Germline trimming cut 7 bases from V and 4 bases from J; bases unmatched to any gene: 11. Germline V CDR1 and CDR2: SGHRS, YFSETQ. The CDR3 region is CASRPPGTAYNEQFF. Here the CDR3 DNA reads TGCGCCAGCCGACCGCCGGGGACAGCGTACAATGAGCAGTTCTTC.

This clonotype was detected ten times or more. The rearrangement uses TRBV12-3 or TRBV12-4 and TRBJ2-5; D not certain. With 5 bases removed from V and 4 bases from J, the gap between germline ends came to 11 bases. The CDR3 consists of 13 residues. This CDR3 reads CASSIGGGETQYF. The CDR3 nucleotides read TGTGCCAGCAGTATTGGTGGCGGAGAGACCCAGTACTTC.

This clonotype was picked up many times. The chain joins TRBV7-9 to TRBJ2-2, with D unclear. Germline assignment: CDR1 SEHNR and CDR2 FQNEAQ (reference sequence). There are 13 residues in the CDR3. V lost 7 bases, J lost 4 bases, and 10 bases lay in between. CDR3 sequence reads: CASTRPGTGELFF. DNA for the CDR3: TGTGCCAGCACCAGACCTGGCACCGGGGAGCTGTTTTTT.

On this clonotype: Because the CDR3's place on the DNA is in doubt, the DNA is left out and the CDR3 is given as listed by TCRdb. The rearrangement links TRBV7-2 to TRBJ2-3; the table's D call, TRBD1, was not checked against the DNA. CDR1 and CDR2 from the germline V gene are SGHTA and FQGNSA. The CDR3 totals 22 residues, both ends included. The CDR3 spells CASSFYICSARRQGFSTDTQYF.

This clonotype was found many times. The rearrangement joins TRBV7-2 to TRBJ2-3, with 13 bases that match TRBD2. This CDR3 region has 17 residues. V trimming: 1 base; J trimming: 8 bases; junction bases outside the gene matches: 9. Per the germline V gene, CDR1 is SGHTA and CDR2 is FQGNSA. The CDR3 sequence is CASSLDTSGGASSTQYF. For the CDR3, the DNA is TGTGCCAGCAGCTTAGACACTAGCGGGGGGGCGAGCTCTACGCAGTATTTT.

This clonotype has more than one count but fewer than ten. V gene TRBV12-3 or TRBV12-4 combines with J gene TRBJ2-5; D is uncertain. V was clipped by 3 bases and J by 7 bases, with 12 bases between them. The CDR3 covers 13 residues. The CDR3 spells CASSFSISRTQYF. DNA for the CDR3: TGTGCCAGCAGTTTTAGCATCTCCCGGACCCAGTACTTC.

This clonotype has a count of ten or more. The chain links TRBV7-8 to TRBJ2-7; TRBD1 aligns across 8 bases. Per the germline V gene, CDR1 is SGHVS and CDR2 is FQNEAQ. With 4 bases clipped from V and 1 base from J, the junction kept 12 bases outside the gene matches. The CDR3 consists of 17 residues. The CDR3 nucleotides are TGTGCCAGCAGCTCCCCGCCCTTCACAGGGGGGTCCTACGAGCAGTACTTC. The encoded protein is CASSSPPFTGGSYEQYF. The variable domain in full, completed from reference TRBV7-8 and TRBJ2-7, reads GAGVSQSPRYKVAKRGQDVALRCDPISGHVSLFWYQQALGQGPEFLTYFQNEAQLDKSGLPSDRFFAERPEGSVSTLKIQRTQQEDSAVYLCASSSPPFTGGSYEQYFGPGTRLTVT.

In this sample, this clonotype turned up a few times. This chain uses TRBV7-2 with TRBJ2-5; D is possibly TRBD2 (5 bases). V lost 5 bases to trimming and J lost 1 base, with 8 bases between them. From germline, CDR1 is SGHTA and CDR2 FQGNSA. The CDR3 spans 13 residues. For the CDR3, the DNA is TGTGCCAGCAGCCTGACTATCCAAGAGACCCAGTACTTC. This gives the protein CASSLTIQETQYF.

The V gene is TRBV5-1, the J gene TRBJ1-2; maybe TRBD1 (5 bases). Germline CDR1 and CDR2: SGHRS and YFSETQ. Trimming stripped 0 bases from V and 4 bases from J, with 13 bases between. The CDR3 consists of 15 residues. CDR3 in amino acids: CASSLDEGRLYGYTF. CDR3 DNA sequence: TGCGCCAGCAGCTTGGATGAGGGGCGCCTCTATGGCTACACCTTC.

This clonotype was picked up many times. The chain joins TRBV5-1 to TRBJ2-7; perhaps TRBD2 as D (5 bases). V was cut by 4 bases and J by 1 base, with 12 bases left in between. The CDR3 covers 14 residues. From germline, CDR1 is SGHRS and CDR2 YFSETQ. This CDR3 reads CASSETGSSYEQYF. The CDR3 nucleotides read TGCGCCAGCAGCGAGACGGGGTCATCCTACGAGCAGTACTTC.

CDR3 loop: CASSTSQYGYTF. As DNA, the CDR3 is TGCGCCAGCAGTACGAGTCAGTATGGCTACACCTTC. This chain links TRBV5-1 with TRBJ1-2, with no clear D. V was clipped by 5 bases and J by 5 bases, with 10 bases between them. The CDR3 contains 12 residues. CDR1 and CDR2 (germline): SGHRS, YFSETQ.

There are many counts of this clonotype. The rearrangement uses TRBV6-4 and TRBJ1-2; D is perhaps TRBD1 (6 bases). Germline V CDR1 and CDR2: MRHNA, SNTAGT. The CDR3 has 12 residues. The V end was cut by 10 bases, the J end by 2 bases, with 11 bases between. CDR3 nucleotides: TGTGCCACCAGGGGCGGAAACTATGGCTACACCTTC. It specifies CATRGGNYGYTF.

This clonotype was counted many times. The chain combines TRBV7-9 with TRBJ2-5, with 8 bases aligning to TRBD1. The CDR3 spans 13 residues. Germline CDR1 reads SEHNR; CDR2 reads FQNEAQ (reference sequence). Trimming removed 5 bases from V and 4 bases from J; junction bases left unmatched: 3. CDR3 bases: TGTGCCAGCAGCGACAGGGGTGGAGAGACCCAGTACTTC. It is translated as CASSDRGGETQYF.

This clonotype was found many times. Here the CDR3 reads CASSVVSGEQFF. The CDR3 DNA is TGTGCCAGCAGCGTAGTAAGTGGTGAGCAGTTCTTC. This rearrangement joins TRBV9 to TRBJ2-1; D gene unclear. This CDR3 is 12 amino acids long. V was cut by 0 bases and J by 9 bases, with 7 bases left in between. In germline, CDR1 is SGDLS, CDR2 YYNGEE.

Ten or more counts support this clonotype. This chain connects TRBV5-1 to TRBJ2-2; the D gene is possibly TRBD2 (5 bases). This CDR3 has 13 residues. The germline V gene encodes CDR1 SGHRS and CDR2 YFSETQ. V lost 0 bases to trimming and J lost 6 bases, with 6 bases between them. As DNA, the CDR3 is TGCGCCAGCAGCTTGGACGGGGCCGGGGAGCTGTTTTTT. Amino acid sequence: CASSLDGAGELFF.

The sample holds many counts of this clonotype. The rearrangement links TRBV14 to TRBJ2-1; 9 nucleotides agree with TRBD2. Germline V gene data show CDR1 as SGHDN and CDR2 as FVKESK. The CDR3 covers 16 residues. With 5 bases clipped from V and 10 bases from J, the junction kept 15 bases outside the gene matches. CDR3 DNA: TGTGCCAGCAGCTCAATAGGACTAGCGCCGCCTCACGAGCAGTTCTTC. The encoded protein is CASSSIGLAPPHEQFF.

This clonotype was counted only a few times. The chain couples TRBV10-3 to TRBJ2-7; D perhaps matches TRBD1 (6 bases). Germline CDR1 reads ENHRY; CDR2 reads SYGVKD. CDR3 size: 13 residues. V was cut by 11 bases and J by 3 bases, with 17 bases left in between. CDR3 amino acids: CAVTRDTDYEQYF. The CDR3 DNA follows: TGTGCCGTAACCCGGGACACCGACTACGAGCAGTACTTC.

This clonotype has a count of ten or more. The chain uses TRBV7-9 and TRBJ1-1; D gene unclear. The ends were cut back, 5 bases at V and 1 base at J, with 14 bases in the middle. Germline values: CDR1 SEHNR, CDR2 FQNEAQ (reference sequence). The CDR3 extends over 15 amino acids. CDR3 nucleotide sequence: TGTGCCAGCAGCCCAGTTCGGAGCTGGAACACTGAAGCTTTCTTT. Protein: CASSPVRSWNTEAFF. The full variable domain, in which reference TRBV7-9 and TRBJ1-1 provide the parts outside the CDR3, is DTGVSQNPRHKITKRGQNVTFRCDPISEHNRLYWYRQTLGQGPEFLTYFQNEAQLEKSRLLSDRFSAERPKGSFSTLEIQRTEQGDSAMYLCASSPVRSWNTEAFFGQGTRLTVV.

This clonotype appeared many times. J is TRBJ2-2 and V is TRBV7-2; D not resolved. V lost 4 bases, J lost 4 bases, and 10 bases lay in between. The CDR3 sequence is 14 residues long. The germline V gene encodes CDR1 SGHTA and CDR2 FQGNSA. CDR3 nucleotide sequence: TGTGCCAGCAGCTCTCGTATCTCCACCGGGGAGCTGTTTTTT. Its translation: CASSSRISTGELFF.